One and the same sample provided the 9 T cell receptor beta chains below, sequenced in a study of graft-versus-host responses after intestinal transplantation. These receptors are not linked to any known antigen. Libraries were prepared by immunoSEQ multiplex PCR; TCRdb keeps only in-frame clonotypes and omits some of them. The table shows 95,000 to 150,000 clones, with 80% to 95% occurring only once. The starting material was unstimulated CD4+ T cells sorted from spleen or lymph node cells, obtained before intestinal transplant. These receptors all come from a human donor who received an intestinal transplant.

This chain connects TRBV7-9 to TRBJ1-1, with TRBD1 identical over 8 bases. The CDR3 consists of 14 residues. Germline loops: CDR1 SEHNR, CDR2 FQNEAQ (reference sequence). V trimming: 5 bases; J trimming: 2 bases; junction bases outside the gene matches: 4. CDR3 coding DNA: TGTGCCAGCAGCCCCGGACAGGGTAACACTGAAGCTTTCTTT. This gives the protein CASSPGQGNTEAFF.

The chain recombines TRBV6-5 with TRBJ1-5; D is perhaps TRBD1 (6 bases). Trimming stripped 0 bases from V and 2 bases from J, with 11 bases between. The germline V gene encodes CDR1 MNHEY and CDR2 SVGAGI. This CDR3 comprises 16 residues. The CDR3 protein is CASSYSGGAGNQPQHF. In DNA, the CDR3 is TGTGCCAGCAGTTACTCGGGGGGGGCGGGCAATCAGCCCCAGCATTTT.

J is TRBJ1-5 and V is TRBV6-6; D perhaps matches TRBD1 (5 bases). The ends were cut back, 6 bases at V and 9 bases at J, with 12 bases in the middle. The germline V gene has CDR1 MNHNY and CDR2 SVGAGI (reference sequence). The CDR3 extends over 12 amino acids. The CDR3 nucleotides are TGTGCCAGCAGCCCTCCAAGGGGGCCCCAGCATTTT. This translates into CASSPPRGPQHF.

The chain has TRBV5-6 and TRBJ2-7, with D possibly TRBD1 on 5 matching bases. Germline-derived CDR1 and CDR2 are SGHDT and YYEEEE. This CDR3 is built from 14 residues. Trimming took 4 bases from V and 1 from J, leaving 12 bases between them. The CDR3 DNA reads as TGTGCCAGCAGCCTCGGACACGGATCCTACGAGCAGTACTTC. It is translated as CASSLGHGSYEQYF.

The V gene is TRBV19, the J gene TRBJ2-7; D may be TRBD1 or TRBD2 (5 bases each). Germline CDR1 LNHDA, CDR2 SQIVND (reference sequence). V lost 8 bases and J lost 2, with 25 bases in between. The CDR3 is 17 amino acids. DNA for the CDR3: TGTGCCAGTTCCCGGGACGCCGGGACCCACACAGCCTACGAGCAGTACTTC. This gives the protein CASSRDAGTHTAYEQYF.

This sequence joins TRBV4-1 and TRBJ1-2; D possibly corresponds to TRBD1 (5 bases). The CDR3 length is 16 residues. V was trimmed by 0 bases and J by 1 base, leaving 12 bases between them. The germline V gene encodes CDR1 MGHRA and CDR2 YSYEKL. The CDR3 DNA sequence: TGCGCCAGCAGCCAAGAAGGCTCCAGGGATAACTATGGCTACACCTTC. It yields the protein CASSQEGSRDNYGYTF.

This clone appeared a single time. This sequence joins TRBV14 and TRBJ1-2; the match to TRBD1 covers 8 bases. This CDR3 is 17 amino acids long. Germline values: CDR1 SGHDN, CDR2 FVKESK. V was pared by 1 base and J by 0 bases, with 7 bases of the junction left unmatched. As DNA, the CDR3 is TGTGCCAGCAGCCAAGGGCACCGACAGGGGACTAACTATGGCTACACCTTC. Its translation: CASSQGHRQGTNYGYTF.

The chain is built from TRBV5-6 and TRBJ2-5; a weak D match, TRBD1 (5 bases). This CDR3 spans 14 amino acids. V lost 2 bases, J lost 2 bases, and 10 bases lay in between. Germline V CDR1 and CDR2: SGHDT, YYEEEE. Here the CDR3 DNA reads TGTGCCAGCAGCTTCTGGGGCCGGCAAGAGACCCAGTACTTC. It translates to CASSFWGRQETQYF.

In this sample, this clone turned up once. J is TRBJ2-4 and V is TRBV2, with TRBD2 as a possible D gene (5 bases). CDR3 length: 12 residues. Per the germline V gene, CDR1 is SNHLY and CDR2 is FYNNEI. Trimming took off 5 bases at V and 8 bases at J, with 10 bases between the two ends. In DNA form, the CDR3 reads TGTGCCAGCAGTAAACTAGAAGACATTCAGTACTTC. Translating it yields CASSKLEDIQYF. Complete variable domain (other parts from reference TRBV2 and TRBJ2-4): EPEVTQTPSHQVTQMGQEVILRCVPISNHLYFYWYRQILGQKVEFLVSFYNNEISEKSEIFDDQFSVERPDGSNFTLKIRSTKLEDSAMYFCASSKLEDIQYFGAGTRLSVL.